The rows below give T cell receptor beta chains drawn from one sample of a study of cytomegalovirus exposure and HLA in healthy donors. The assay was immunoSEQ multiplex PCR, and TCRdb's table has in-frame clones only and misses some. The sample consists of roughly 130,000 clones, 80% to 90% of them appearing once. The sequenced material came from PBMCs. The receptor source for this set is a woman in her forties in good health and CMV-seropositive. Each CDR3 is given with its conserved first and last residue. A D gene is named only where the DNA matches it firmly. Clone size is given for some rows only: seen once, a few or many times, or a class if the clone is expanded.

>TRBJ2-7|TRBV5-4|NA|TRBD1
TGTGCCAGCAGCCGAACACAGGGGACCTACGAGCAGTACTTC
CASSRTQGTYEQYF
>TRBJ2-4|TRBV6-4|NA|NA
TGTGCCAGCAGTGACTCGAGATCCAAAAACATTCAGTACTTC
CASSDSRSKNIQYF
>TRBJ2-7|TRBV7-8|NA|TRBD2
TGTGCCAGCAGCTTCGGAGGGACTACCTACGAGCAGTACTTC
CASSFGGTTYEQYF
>TRBJ1-4|TRBV2|few|NA
TGTGCCAGCGATGAAAGACGACTCCCGAATGAAAAACTGTTTTTT
CASDERRLPNEKLFF
>TRBJ2-7|TRBV5-6|NA|TRBD2
TGTGCCAGCAGCCCCGGCGGGGGAGGCTACGAGCAGTACTTC
CASSPGGGGYEQYF
>TRBJ1-1|TRBV27|few|TRBD1
TGTGCCAGCAGGCTACAGGGGTGGACTGAAGCTTTCTTT
CASRLQGWTEAFF
>TRBJ2-1|TRBV15|NA|TRBD1
TGTGCCACCAGCAGTAGGACAGGGAACGAGCAGTTCTTC
CATSSRTGNEQFF
>TRBJ1-2|TRBV27|NA|NA
TGTGCCAGCATTGGGGGCACTAACTATGGCTACACCTTC
CASIGGTNYGYTF
>TRBJ1-5|TRBV19|NA|NA
TGTGCCAGTAGGATTAACAGAACCCGCAATCAGCCCCAGCATTTT
CASRINRTRNQPQHF
>TRBJ1-1|TRBV6-6|few|TRBD1
TGTGCCAGCAGCTCAGGACAGGCCCAGCCTCAAGCTTTCTTT
CASSSGQAQPQAFF
>TRBJ1-1|TRBV30|NA|NA
TGTGCCTGGAGTGAGGGAGGGGGATTCACTGAAGCTTTCTTT
CAWSEGGGFTEAFF
>TRBJ1-3|TRBV9|NA|TRBD1
TGTGCCAGCAGCGTAGGCCCAGGGGGAATAGGAAACACCATATATTTT
CASSVGPGGIGNTIYF
>TRBJ1-2|TRBV7-8|NA|NA
TGTGCCAGCAGCTCATACAGGCTTTCGGATGGCTACACCTTC
CASSSYRLSDGYTF
>TRBJ2-2|TRBV9|NA|TRBD2
TGTGCCAGCAGCTATTCCAGACTAGCCGCGAACACCGGGGAGCTGTTTTTT
CASSYSRLAANTGELFF
>TRBJ1-2|TRBV4-1|NA|NA
TGCGCCAGCAGCCAAGAAGGGGGCTATGGCTACACCTTC
CASSQEGGYGYTF
>TRBJ2-4|TRBV19|NA|NA
TGTGCCAGTAGTATAGATCGGGGAAACATTCAGTACTTC
CASSIDRGNIQYF
>TRBJ1-2|TRBV6-6|NA|NA
TGTGCCAGCAGTTCGACAGGACTCGCCTATGGCTACACCTTC
CASSSTGLAYGYTF
>TRBJ2-2|TRBV2|NA|TRBD2
TGTGCCAGCAGTGCCCCGGGACTAGCGTTCACCGGGGAGCTGTTTTTT
CASSAPGLAFTGELFF
>TRBJ1-1|TRBV19|NA|NA
TGTGCCAGTAGTGGATACAGGGAACGGGACACTGAAGCTTTCTTT
CASSGYRERDTEAFF
>TRBJ2-1|TRBV11-2|NA|TRBD2
TGTGCCAGCAGATTAAATGTGGGCGGGAGGGGCGATGAGCAGTTCTTC
CASRLNVGGRGDEQFF
>TRBJ2-2|TRBV9|NA|NA
TGTGCCAGCGGCTCAGTGGGGGGACTCACCGGGGAGCTGTTTTTT
CASGSVGGLTGELFF
>TRBJ2-7|TRBV4-1|NA|TRBD1
TGCGCCAGCAGCCAAGTCCACTCGGGACAGGGAGACGAGCAGTACTTC
CASSQVHSGQGDEQYF
>TRBJ1-1|TRBV10-3|NA|TRBD1
TGTGCCATCAGTGATCCCGGGACAGGGGTTATGAACACTGAAGCTTTCTTT
CAISDPGTGVMNTEAFF
>TRBJ2-1|TRBV9|NA|TRBD2
TGTGCCAGCACCCACCGAGATAGCGGGAGGCTAAACAATGAGCAGTTCTTC
CASTHRDSGRLNNEQFF
>TRBJ1-1|TRBV5-4|NA|TRBD1
TGTGCCAGCAGGGCTGGACAGGGAGTTCGTGAAACTGAAGCTTTCTTT
CASRAGQGVRETEAFF
>TRBJ2-5|TRBV19|NA|TRBD2
TGTGCCAGTAGTATAGTAGCGGGAGTAGGGGAGACCCAGTACTTC
CASSIVAGVGETQYF
>TRBJ1-2|TRBV5-5|NA|TRBD1
TGTGCCAGCAGCTTGACAGGGGCTAACTATGGCTACACCTTC
CASSLTGANYGYTF
>TRBJ1-1|TRBV19|NA|NA
TGTGCCAGTAGTCCCACAGGGTACACTGAAGCTTTCTTT
CASSPTGYTEAFF